This T cell receptor beta chain was recovered during a study of T-cell reconstitution after alpha-beta-depleted transplantation in children. Construction of the TCRbeta library involved unique molecular identifiers. One entry per CDR3 protein, called by TCRdb with MiXCR from the PCR reads. This sample has approximately 520,000 distinct CDR3 sequences, with about 33% found just once. This CDR3 has 15 residues. The V gene end was trimmed by 6 bases and the J gene end by 5 bases; junction bases not matched to a gene: 7. CDR1 SQVTM and CDR2 ANQGSEA come from the germline V gene. The chain combines TRBV29-1 with TRBJ2-2; TRBD2 agrees at 12 bases. The starting material was PBMCs from the stem cell graft donor, obtained from the stem cell graft. The TCR originated in a human donor who donated a stem cell graft to a child with aplastic anemia. The DNA for the CDR3 is TGCAGCGTCCAAGGACTAGCGGGAAAGACCGGGGAGCTGTTTTTT. Its protein is CSVQGLAGKTGELFF.